Listed below are T cell receptor beta chains from one sample, sequenced in a study of cytomegalovirus exposure and HLA in healthy donors. The table came from immunoSEQ multiplex PCR; TCRdb's copy has only in-frame clones and leaves some out. The table has approximately 94,000 clones, approximately 80% seen once. Sequencing input: PBMCs. Receptor source: a man aged 25 to 45 in good health and CMV-seropositive. The CDR3 runs from the conserved cysteine through the conserved F or W. D genes are given only for firm matches. Size tells how often a clone was seen (once, few, many) or the class of an expanded clone, and some rows leave it out.

j_call v_call clone_size d_call cdr3_nt cdr3_aa
TRBJ2-3 TRBV12-5 NA TRBD2 TGTGCTAGTTCCTCCCCCTCTAGCGGGATAAGGACAGATACGCAGTATTTT CASSSPSSGIRTDTQYF
TRBJ1-3 TRBV15 NA TRBD1 TGTGCCACCAGCAGAGGACAGGGAACTGGAAACACCATATATTTT CATSRGQGTGNTIYF
TRBJ2-5 TRBV7-9 once TRBD1 TGTGCCAGCAGCCCCCCTTACCGGGACAGGGTACGGGAGACCCAGTACTTC CASSPPYRDRVRETQYF
TRBJ1-1 TRBV19 NA NA TGTGCCAGTCGTCAGTTTTTGAACACTGAAGCTTTCTTT CASRQFLNTEAFF
TRBJ2-2 TRBV5-1 NA NA TGCGCCAGCAGCGTAACAGTCACCGGGGAGCTGTTTTTT CASSVTVTGELFF
TRBJ2-2 TRBV30 NA NA TGTGCCTGGGGCCGACTGTGGAACACCGGGGAGCTGTTTTTT CAWGRLWNTGELFF
TRBJ1-1 TRBV28 NA NA TGTGCCAGCAGTTTATCGGCAGCGATGAACACTGAAGCTTTCTTT CASSLSAAMNTEAFF
TRBJ2-1 TRBV27 NA TRBD2 TGTGCCAGCAGCCCTACGGGGGGGGGTGAGCAGTTCTTC CASSPTGGGEQFF
TRBJ1-2 TRBV6-1 NA NA TGTGCCAGCAGTGAAGGCCTAGATAACTATGGCTACACCTTC CASSEGLDNYGYTF
TRBJ2-5 TRBV28 NA NA TGTGCCAGCACCCGTGGGGGGTTAGAGGGGACCCAGTACTTC CASTRGGLEGTQYF
TRBJ1-6 TRBV7-6 NA NA TGTGCCAGCAGCTCCGGGATAGAGGGTTCACCCCTCCACTTT CASSSGIEGSPLHF
TRBJ2-7 TRBV5-1 few TRBD2 TGCGCCAGCAGCCCACCTCCGACTAGCGGGAGGACCTACGAGCAGTACTTC CASSPPPTSGRTYEQYF
TRBJ1-2 TRBV5-6 many NA TGTGCCAGCACTCCGGGGGGATTTTATGGCTACACCTTC CASTPGGFYGYTF
TRBJ2-7 TRBV28 NA NA TGTGCCAGCAGTTTATTTCAGGGCCACTACGAGCAGTACTTC CASSLFQGHYEQYF
TRBJ1-4 TRBV6-1 NA NA TGTGCCAGCAGTGACCCTTGGGGCGATGAAAAACTGTTTTTT CASSDPWGDEKLFF
TRBJ2-1 TRBV10-3 NA NA TGTGCCATGAGGACTGACCACAGCAATGAGCAGTTCTTC CAMRTDHSNEQFF
TRBJ1-2 TRBV5-1 NA NA TGCGCCAGCAGCCTGTCGCAGGGTTTTCAGGTTTATGGCTACACCTTC CASSLSQGFQVYGYTF
TRBJ1-4 TRBV6-5 NA NA TGTGCCAGCAGCCTAACGACGGGGAGACAAAAACTGTTTTTT CASSLTTGRQKLFF
TRBJ2-5 TRBV15 NA TRBD2 TGTGCCACCAGCAGAGAGTATAGCGGGAGAGAGACCCAGTACTTC CATSREYSGRETQYF
TRBJ1-5 TRBV27 NA NA TGTGCCAGCAGTTTGGGTACAGTAGGCAATCAGCCCCAGCATTTT CASSLGTVGNQPQHF
TRBJ2-7 TRBV28 NA NA TGTGCCAGCAGTTTAACGGGGACACCTTTCTCCTACGAGCAGTACTTC CASSLTGTPFSYEQYF
TRBJ1-1 TRBV2 NA TRBD1 TGTGCCAGAGGGGGCGTCGGTTTGAACACTGAAGCTTTCTTT CARGGVGLNTEAFF
TRBJ1-2 TRBV29-1 NA TRBD1 TGCAGCGTTACCGGGACAGAACCCGATAGGTATGGCTACACCTTC CSVTGTEPDRYGYTF
TRBJ2-1 TRBV11-2 NA NA TGTGCCAGCAGCTTACGACAGGATAGCTCCTACAATGAGCAGTTCTTC CASSLRQDSSYNEQFF
TRBJ2-2 TRBV5-4 NA TRBD2 TGTGCCAGCAGCTCATTTAGCGGGCCTAACACCGGGGAGCTGTTTTTT CASSSFSGPNTGELFF
TRBJ1-2 TRBV4-2 NA NA TGTGCCAGCAGCCAAGATTCGGCGGGGGAGAGAAGCTATGGCTACACCTTC CASSQDSAGERSYGYTF
TRBJ2-2 TRBV9 once NA TGTGCCAGCAGCCCCCGGACAGACGGGACCGGGGAGCTGTTTTTT CASSPRTDGTGELFF
TRBJ1-1 TRBV5-4 NA NA TGTGCCAGCAGTTTTCGGGACTTTGCTGAAGCTTTCTTT CASSFRDFAEAFF
TRBJ1-2 TRBV5-1 NA NA TGCGCCAGCAGCCCGACAGTGTCCGCAGGGGGCTACACCTTC CASSPTVSAGGYTF
TRBJ2-3 TRBV28 NA TRBD2 TGTGCCAGCAGTTTATGGCGGGAGAGCACAGATACGCAGTATTTT CASSLWRESTDTQYF
TRBJ2-7 TRBV7-9 NA NA TGTGCCAGCAGCTTAAGTTCTAGCGAGCAGTACTTC CASSLSSSEQYF
TRBJ1-1 TRBV6-5 NA TRBD1 TGTGCCAGCAGACAGGGGCAGAACACTGAAGCTTTCTTT CASRQGQNTEAFF